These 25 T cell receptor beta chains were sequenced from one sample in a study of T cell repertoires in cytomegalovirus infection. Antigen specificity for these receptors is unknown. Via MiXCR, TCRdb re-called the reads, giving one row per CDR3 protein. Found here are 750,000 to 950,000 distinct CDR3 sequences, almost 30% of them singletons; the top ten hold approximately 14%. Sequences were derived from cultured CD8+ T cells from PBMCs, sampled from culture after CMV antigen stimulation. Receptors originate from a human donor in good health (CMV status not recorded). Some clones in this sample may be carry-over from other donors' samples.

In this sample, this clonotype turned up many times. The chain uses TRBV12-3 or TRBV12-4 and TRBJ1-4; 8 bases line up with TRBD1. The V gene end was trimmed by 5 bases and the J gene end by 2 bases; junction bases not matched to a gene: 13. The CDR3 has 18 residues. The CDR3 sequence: CASSPQKTGAFTNEKLFF. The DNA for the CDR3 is TGTGCCAGCAGTCCCCAGAAGACAGGGGCTTTCACTAATGAAAAACTGTTTTTT.

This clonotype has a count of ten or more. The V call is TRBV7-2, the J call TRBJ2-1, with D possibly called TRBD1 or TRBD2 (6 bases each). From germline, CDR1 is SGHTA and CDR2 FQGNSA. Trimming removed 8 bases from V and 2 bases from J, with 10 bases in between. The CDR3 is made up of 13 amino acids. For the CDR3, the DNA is TGTGCCAGCGGGGGGCCAACCTACAATGAGCAGTTCTTC. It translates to CASGGPTYNEQFF.

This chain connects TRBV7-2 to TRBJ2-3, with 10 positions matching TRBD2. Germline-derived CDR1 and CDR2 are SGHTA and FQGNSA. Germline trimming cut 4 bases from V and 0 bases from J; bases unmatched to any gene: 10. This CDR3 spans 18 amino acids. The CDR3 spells CASSSRIAGGSSTDTQYF. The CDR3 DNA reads TGTGCCAGCAGCTCCCGGATAGCGGGGGGATCTAGCACAGATACGCAGTATTTT.

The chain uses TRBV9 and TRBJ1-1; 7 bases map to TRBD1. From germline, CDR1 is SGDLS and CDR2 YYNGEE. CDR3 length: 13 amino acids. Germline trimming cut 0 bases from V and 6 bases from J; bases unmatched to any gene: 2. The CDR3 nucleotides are TGTGCCAGCAGCGTAGAGGGGGCCCCTGAAGCTTTCTTT. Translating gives CASSVEGAPEAFF.

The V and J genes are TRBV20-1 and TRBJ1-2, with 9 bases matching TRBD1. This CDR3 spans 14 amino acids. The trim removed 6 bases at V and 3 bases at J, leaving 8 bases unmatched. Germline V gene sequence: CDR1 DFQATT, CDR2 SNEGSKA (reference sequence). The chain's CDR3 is CSAKQGAFDYGYTF. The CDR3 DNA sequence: TGCAGTGCAAAACAGGGGGCTTTCGACTATGGCTACACCTTC.

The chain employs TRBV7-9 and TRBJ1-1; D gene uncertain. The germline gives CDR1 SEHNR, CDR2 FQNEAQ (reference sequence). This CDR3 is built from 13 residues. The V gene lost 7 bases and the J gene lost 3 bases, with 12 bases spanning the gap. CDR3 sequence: CASTPKIHTEAFF. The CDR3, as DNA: TGTGCCAGCACCCCAAAGATTCACACTGAAGCTTTCTTT.

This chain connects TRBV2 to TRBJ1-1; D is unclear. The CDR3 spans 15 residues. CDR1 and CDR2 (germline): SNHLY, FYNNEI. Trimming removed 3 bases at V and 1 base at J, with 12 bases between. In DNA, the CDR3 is TGTGCCAGCAGTGACTTGGGTCAGAAGAACACTGAAGCTTTCTTT. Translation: CASSDLGQKNTEAFF.

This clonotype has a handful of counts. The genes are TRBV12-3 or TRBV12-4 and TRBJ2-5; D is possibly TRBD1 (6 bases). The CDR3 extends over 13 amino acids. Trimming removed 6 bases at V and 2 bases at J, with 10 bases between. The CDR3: CASRGTNQETQYF. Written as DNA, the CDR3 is TGTGCCAGCAGGGGGACAAATCAAGAGACCCAGTACTTC.

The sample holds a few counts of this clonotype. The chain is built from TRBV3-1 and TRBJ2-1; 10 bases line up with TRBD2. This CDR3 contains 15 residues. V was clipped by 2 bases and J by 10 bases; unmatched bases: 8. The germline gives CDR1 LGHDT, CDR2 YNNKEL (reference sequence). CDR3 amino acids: CASSQPGLAAKEQFF. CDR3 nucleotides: TGTGCCAGCAGCCAACCCGGACTAGCGGCAAAAGAGCAGTTCTTC.

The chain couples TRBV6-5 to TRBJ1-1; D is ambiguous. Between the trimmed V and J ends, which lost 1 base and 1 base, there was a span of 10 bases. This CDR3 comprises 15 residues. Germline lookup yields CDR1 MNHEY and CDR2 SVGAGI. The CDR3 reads CASSYFGTENTEAFF. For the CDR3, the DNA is TGTGCCAGCAGTTACTTCGGCACGGAGAACACTGAAGCTTTCTTT.

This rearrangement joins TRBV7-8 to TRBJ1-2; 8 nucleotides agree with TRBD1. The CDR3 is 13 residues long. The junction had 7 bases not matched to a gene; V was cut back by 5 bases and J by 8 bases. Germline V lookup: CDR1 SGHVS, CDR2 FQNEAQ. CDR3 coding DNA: TGTGCCAGCAGCCCTCAGGGGGCGCGGGGCTACACCTTC. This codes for CASSPQGARGYTF.

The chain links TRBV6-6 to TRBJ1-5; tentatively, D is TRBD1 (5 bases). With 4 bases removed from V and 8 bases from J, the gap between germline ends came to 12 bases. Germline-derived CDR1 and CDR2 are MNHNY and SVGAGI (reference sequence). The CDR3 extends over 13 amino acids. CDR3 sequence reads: CASSLTVNEPQHF. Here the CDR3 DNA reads TGTGCCAGCAGTTTGACAGTTAATGAGCCCCAGCATTTT.

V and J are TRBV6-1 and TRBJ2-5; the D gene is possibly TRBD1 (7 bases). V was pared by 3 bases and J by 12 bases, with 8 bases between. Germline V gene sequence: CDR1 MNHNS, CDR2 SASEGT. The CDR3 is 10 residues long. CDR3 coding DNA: TGTGCCAGCAGTGACAGGGGGGAGTACTTC. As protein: CASSDRGEYF.

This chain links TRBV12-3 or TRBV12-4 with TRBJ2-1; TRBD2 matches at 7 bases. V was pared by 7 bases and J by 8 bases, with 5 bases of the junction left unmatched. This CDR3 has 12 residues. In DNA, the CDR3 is TGTGCCAGCAAACTGGGGGGGGATGAGCAGTTCTTC. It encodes CASKLGGDEQFF.

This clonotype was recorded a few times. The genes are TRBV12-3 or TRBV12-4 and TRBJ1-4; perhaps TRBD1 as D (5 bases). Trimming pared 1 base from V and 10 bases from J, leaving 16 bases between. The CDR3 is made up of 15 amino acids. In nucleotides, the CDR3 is TGTGCCAGCAGTTTAGAGGGGCGGGGCCAGGGAAAACTGTTTTTT. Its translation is CASSLEGRGQGKLFF.

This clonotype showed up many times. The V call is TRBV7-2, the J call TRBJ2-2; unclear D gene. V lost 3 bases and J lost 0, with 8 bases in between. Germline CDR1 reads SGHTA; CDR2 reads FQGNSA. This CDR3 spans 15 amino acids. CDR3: CASSFRDTNTGELFF. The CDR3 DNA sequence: TGTGCCAGCAGCTTCAGAGACACGAACACCGGGGAGCTGTTTTTT.

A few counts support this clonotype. The CDR3 DNA reads as TGTGCCAGCACTCGAGACAGTTCTTTCTACGAGCAGTACTTC. Its protein is CASTRDSSFYEQYF. This chain uses TRBV6-1 with TRBJ2-7; TRBD1 might be the D (5 bases). V was cut by 7 bases and J by 3 bases, with 16 bases left in between. The V gene's germline CDR1 is MNHNS and CDR2 SASEGT. This CDR3 has 14 amino acids.

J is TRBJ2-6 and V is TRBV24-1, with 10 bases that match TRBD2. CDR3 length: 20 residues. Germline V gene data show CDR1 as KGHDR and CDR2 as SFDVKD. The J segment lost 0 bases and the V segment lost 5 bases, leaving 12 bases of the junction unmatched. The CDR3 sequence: CATSGRSLAGENSGANVLTF. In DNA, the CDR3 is TGTGCCACCAGTGGACGAAGCCTAGCGGGGGAAAACTCTGGGGCCAACGTCCTGACTTTC.

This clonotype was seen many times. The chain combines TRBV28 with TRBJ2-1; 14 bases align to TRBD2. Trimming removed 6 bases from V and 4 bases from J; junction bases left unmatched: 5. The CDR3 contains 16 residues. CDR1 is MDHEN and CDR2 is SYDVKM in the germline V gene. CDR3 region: CASRRLAGGKYNEQFF. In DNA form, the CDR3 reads TGTGCCAGCAGACGACTAGCGGGGGGGAAATACAATGAGCAGTTCTTC.

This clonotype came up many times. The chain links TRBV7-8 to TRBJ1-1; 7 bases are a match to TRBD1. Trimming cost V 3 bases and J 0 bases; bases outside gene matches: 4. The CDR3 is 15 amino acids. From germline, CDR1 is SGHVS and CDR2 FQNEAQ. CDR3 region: CASSFGQAMNTEAFF. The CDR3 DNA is TGTGCCAGCAGCTTTGGACAGGCCATGAACACTGAAGCTTTCTTT.

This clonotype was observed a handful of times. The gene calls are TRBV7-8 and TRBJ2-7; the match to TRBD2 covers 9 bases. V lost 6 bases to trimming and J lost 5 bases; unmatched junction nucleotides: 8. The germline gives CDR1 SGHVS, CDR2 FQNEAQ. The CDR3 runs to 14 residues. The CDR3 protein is CASSAGGGLDEQYV. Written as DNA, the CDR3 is TGTGCCAGCAGTGCGGGAGGGGGGCTTGACGAGCAGTACGTC.

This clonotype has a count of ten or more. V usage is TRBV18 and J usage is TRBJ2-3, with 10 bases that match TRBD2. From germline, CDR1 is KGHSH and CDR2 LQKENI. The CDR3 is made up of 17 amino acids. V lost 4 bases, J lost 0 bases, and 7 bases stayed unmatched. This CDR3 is CASSHTLAGVSTDTQYF. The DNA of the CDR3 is TGTGCCAGCTCACATACCCTAGCGGGGGTAAGCACAGATACGCAGTATTTT.

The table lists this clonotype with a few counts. CDR3 sequence (DNA): TGTGCCATCAGTGAGACGGACCAGTCGTCCTACGAGCAGTACTTC. Residues: CAISETDQSSYEQYF. This chain joins TRBV10-3 and TRBJ2-7; D is ambiguous. Between the trimmed V and J ends, which lost 2 bases and 1 base, there was a span of 12 bases. Germline CDR1 reads ENHRY; CDR2 reads SYGVKD. CDR3 length equals 15 residues.

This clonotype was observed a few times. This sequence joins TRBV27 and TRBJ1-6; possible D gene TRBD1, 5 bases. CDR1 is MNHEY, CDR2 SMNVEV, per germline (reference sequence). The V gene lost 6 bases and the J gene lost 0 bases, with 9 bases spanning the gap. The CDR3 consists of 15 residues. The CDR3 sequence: CASSLQASYNSPLHF. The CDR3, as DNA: TGTGCCAGCAGCTTACAGGCCTCCTATAATTCACCCCTCCACTTT.

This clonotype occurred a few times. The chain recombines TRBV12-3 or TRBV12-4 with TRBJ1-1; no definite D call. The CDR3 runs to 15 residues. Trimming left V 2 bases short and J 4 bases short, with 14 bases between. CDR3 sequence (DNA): TGTGCCAGCAGTTTACATGGTCCCTCGGGCACTGAAGCTTTCTTT. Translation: CASSLHGPSGTEAFF.